This TCR beta chain was profiled in a study of blood T cell repertoires in COVID-19. In the study overall: COVID-19 samples from acute and convalescent phases originated in the United States, Italy and Spain. The analysed material was cDNA or gDNA that came from T cells, B-cell-depleted T cells, or PBMCs.

The data were produced by immunoSEQ multiplex PCR, yet TCRdb's version contains in-frame clones alone and is incomplete. This sample has over 600,000 clones; 90% occur once, and the top ten carry 0.2% to 0.3%. Germline V gene sequence: CDR1 SGHVS, CDR2 FQNEAQ. CDR3 length: 18 amino acids. J lost 6 bases, V lost 2 bases, and 14 bases had no gene match. This receptor was obtained from a woman aged 18-35 years with acute or convalescent COVID-19. The rearrangement uses TRBV7-8 and TRBJ2-1; the match to TRBD1 covers 9 bases. Material: peripheral blood. The CDR3 nucleotides read TGTGCCAGCAGCTTAACAATCCCCGGGACAGGGCCCACCAATGAGCAGTTCTTC. Encoded protein: CASSLTIPGTGPTNEQFF.